The entry below describes one T cell receptor (beta chain). The antigen remains unidentified. It may be a read error: a sequence one base away is much more abundant. Naive CD4+ cells had CD25+ Tregs removed. Semi-nested PCR with Nested Universal Primer A followed constant-region reverse priming of full-length variable regions. TCRdb re-analysed the 5' RACE reads in MiXCR, keeping a single row per CDR3 protein. The repertoire holds roughly 54,000 distinct CDR3 sequences, with over 15% as singletons. General observations from the study: The TCR gene usage of tumor memory CD4+ T cells clustered together with blood and lymph node memory CD4+ cells and with lymph node naive CD4+ cells.

The CDR3 runs 14 residues. This chain connects TRBV12-3 or TRBV12-4 to TRBJ2-7, with unresolved D. The sample comprised naive CD4+ T cells sorted from blood. Subset described: naive CD4+ T cells, CD4+CD45RA+CD25-. This TCR came from a female donor with breast cancer. This CDR3 is CACSRALGSYEQYF. The DNA for the CDR3 is TGTGCCTGCAGTAGGGCCCTGGGGTCCTACGAGCAGTACTTC.